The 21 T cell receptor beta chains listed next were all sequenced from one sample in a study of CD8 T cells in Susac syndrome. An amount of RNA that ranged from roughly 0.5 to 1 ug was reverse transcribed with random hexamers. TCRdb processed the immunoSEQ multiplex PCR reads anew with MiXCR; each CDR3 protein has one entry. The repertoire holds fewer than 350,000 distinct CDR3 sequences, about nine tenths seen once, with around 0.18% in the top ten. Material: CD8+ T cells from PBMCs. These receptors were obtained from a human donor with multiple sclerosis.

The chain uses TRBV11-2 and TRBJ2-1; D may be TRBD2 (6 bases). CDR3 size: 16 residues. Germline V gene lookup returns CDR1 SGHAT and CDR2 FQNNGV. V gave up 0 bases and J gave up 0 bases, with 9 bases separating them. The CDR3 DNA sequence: TGTGCCAGCAGCTTAGATCCCGGGGGCTCCTACAATGAGCAGTTCTTC. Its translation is CASSLDPGGSYNEQFF.

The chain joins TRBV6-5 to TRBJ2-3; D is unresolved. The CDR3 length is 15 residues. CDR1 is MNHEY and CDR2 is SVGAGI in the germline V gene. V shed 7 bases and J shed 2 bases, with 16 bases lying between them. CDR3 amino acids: CASTDSGENTDTQYF. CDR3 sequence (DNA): TGTGCCAGCACCGACTCGGGCGAGAACACAGATACGCAGTATTTT.

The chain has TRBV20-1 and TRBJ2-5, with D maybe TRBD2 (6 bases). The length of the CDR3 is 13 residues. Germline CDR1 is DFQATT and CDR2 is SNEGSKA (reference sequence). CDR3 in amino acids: CSGGRSLLETQYF. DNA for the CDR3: TGCAGCGGGGGACGCAGCCTCCTTGAGACCCAGTACTTC.

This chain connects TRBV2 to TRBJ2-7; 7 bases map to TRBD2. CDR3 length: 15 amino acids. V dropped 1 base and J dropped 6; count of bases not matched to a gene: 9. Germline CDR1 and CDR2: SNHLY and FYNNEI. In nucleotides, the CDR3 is TGTGCCAGCAGTGAAGGGCTAGCGGCTTCGCGCGAGCAGTACTTC. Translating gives CASSEGLAASREQYF. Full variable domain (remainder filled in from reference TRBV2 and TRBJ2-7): EPEVTQTPSHQVTQMGQEVILRCVPISNHLYFYWYRQILGQKVEFLVSFYNNEISEKSEIFDDQFSVERPDGSNFTLKIRSTKLEDSAMYFCASSEGLAASREQYFGPGTRLTVT.

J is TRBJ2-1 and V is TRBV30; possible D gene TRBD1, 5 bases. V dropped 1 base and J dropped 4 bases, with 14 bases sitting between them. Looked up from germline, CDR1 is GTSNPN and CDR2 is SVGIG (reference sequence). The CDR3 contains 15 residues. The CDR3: CAWSAGAGPYNEQFF. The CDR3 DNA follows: TGTGCCTGGAGTGCCGGAGCAGGGCCGTACAATGAGCAGTTCTTC.

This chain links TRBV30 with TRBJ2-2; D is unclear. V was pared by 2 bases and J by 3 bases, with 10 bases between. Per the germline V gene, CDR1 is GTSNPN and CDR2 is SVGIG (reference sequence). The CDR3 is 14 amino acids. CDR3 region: CAWSPTAYTGELFF. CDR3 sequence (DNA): TGTGCCTGGAGTCCTACAGCTTACACCGGGGAGCTGTTTTTT.

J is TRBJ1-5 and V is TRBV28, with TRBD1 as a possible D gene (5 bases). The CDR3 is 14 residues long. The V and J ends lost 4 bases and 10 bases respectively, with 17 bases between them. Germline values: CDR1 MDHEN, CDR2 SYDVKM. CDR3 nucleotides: TGTGCCAGCAGTTGGGACTCCCCAAATCGACCCCAGCATTTT. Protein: CASSWDSPNRPQHF. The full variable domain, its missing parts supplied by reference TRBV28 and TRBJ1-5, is DVKVTQSSRYLVKRTGEKVFLECVQDMDHENMFWYRQDPGLGLRLIYFSYDVKMKEKGDIPEGYSVSREKKERFSLILESASTNQTSMYLCASSWDSPNRPQHFGDGTRLSIL.

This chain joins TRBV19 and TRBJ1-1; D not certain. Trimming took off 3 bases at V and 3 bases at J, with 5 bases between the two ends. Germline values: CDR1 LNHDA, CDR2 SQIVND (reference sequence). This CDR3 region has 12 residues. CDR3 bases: TGTGCCAGTAGTATCGGCCACACTGAAGCTTTCTTT. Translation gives CASSIGHTEAFF.

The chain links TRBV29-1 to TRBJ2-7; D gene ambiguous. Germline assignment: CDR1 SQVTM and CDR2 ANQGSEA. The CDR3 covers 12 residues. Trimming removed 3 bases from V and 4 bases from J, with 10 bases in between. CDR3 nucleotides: TGCAGCGTTGATTCGGGTGAATACGAGCAGTACTTC. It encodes CSVDSGEYEQYF.

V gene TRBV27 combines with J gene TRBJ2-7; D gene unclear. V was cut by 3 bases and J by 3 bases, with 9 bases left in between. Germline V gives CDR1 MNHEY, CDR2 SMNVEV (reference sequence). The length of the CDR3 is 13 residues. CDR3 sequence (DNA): TGTGCCAGCAGTTTGGCCCCCTTCTACGAGCAGTACTTC. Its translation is CASSLAPFYEQYF.

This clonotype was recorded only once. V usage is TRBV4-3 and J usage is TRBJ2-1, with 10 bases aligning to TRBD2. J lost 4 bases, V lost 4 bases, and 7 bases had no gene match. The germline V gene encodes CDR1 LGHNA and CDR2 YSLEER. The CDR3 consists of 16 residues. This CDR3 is CASSREREGFYNEQFF. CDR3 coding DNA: TGCGCCAGCAGCCGGGAGCGGGAGGGCTTTTACAATGAGCAGTTCTTC.

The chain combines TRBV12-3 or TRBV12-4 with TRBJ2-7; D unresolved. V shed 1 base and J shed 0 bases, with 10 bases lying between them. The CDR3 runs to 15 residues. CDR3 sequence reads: CASSLDRIASYEQYF. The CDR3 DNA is TGTGCCAGCAGTTTAGACAGAATCGCCTCCTACGAGCAGTACTTC.

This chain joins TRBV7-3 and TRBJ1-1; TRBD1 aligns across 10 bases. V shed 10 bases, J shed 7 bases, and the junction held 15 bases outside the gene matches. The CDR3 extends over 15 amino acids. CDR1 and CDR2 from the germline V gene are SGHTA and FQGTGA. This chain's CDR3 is CATTSGTGAHREAFF. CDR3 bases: TGTGCCACCACCAGCGGGACAGGGGCCCATCGTGAAGCTTTCTTT. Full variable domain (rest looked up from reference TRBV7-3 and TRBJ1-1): GAGVSQTPSNKVTEKGKYVELRCDPISGHTALYWYRQSLGQGPEFLIYFQGTGAADDSGLPNDRFFAVRPEGSVSTLKIQRTERGDSAVYLCATTSGTGAHREAFFGQGTRLTVV.

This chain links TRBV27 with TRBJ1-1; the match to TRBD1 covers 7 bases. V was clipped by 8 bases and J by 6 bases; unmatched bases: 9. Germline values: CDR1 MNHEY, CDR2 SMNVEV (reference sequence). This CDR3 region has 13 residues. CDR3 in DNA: TGTGCCAGCTACTCGACAGGGAGAGCTGAAGCTTTCTTT. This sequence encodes CASYSTGRAEAFF.

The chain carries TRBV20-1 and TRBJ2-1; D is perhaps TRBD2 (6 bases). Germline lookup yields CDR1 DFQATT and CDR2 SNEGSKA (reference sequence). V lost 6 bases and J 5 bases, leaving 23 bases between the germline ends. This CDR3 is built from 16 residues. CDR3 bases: TGCAGTGCCTCGTTGGAGGGAAAGCTCCTTGACAATGAGCAGTTCTTC. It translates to CSASLEGKLLDNEQFF.

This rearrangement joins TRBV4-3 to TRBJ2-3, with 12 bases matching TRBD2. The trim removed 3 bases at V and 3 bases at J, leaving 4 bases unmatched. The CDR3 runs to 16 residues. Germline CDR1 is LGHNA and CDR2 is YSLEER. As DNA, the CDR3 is TGCGCCAGCAGCCAGTTACTAGCGGGAGGTACAGATACGCAGTATTTT. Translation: CASSQLLAGGTDTQYF.

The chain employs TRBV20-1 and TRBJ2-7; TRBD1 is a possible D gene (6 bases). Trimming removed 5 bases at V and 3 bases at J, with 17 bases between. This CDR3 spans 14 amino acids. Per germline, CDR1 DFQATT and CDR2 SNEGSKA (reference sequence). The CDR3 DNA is TGCAGTGCTCACCCTGGGGGCGGCTACTACGAGCAGTACTTC. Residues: CSAHPGGGYYEQYF.

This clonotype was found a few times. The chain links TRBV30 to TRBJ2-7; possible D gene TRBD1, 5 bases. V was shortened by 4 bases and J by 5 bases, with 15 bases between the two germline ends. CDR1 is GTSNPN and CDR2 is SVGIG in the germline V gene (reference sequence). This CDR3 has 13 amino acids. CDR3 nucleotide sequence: TGTGCCTGGACCACTTCCAGGGTAAACGAGCAGTACTTC. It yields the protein CAWTTSRVNEQYF.

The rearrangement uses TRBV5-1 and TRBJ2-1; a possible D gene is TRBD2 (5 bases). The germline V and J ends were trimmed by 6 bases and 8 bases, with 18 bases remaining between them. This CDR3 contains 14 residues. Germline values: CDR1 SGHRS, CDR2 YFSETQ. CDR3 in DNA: TGCGCCAGCAACCGGGGAGTGGGATTGGATGAGCAGTTCTTC. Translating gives CASNRGVGLDEQFF.

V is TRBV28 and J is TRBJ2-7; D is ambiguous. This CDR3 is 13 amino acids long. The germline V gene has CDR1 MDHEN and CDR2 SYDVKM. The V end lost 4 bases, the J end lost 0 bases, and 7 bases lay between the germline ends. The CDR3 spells CASSSRYSYEQYF. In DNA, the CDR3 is TGTGCCAGCAGTTCTAGGTACTCCTACGAGCAGTACTTC.

CDR3: CSARDYPQLAGGHEQYF. In DNA form, the CDR3 reads TGCAGTGCTAGAGATTACCCCCAACTAGCGGGAGGGCACGAGCAGTACTTC. The chain joins TRBV20-1 to TRBJ2-7; 13 bases agree with TRBD2. CDR3 size: 17 residues. Germline V gene sequence: CDR1 DFQATT, CDR2 SNEGSKA (reference sequence). The ends lost 0 bases at V and 5 bases at J; junction bases unmatched: 10.